In this sample, the clone carrying this TCR beta chain turned up a few times. This entry comes from a study of CD8+CD57+ T cells in acquired aplastic anemia. Profiles of TCR beta VDJ and CDR3 were generated from a genomic DNA template. MiXCR, applied by TCRdb to the reads, yields one record per CDR3 protein. This table has under 150,000 distinct CDR3 sequences, around two fifths appearing once. The CDR3 extends over 13 amino acids. The V gene's germline CDR1 is KGHDR and CDR2 SFDVKD. V was pared by 7 bases and J by 0 bases, with 7 bases between. The sample was sorted CD4+, CD8+, or CD8+CD57+ T cells (not recorded which) from PBMCs. The source is a human donor in good health, serving as a control. The chain employs TRBV24-1 and TRBJ2-3; D call uncertain. CDR3 in DNA: TGTGCCACCAGATTTGCTAGCACAGATACGCAGTATTTT. Residues: CATRFASTDTQYF.